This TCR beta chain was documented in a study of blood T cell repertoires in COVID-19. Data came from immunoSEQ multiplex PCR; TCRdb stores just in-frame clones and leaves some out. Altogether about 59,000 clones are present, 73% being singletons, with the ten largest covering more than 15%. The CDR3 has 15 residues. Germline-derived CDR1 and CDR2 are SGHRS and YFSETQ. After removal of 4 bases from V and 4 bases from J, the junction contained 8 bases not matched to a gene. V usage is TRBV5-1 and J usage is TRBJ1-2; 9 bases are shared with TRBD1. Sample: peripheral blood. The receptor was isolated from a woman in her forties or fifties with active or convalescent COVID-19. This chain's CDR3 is CASSPGQGSTYGYTF. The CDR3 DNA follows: TGCGCCAGCAGCCCCGGACAGGGGAGTACCTATGGCTACACCTTC.